A single sample gave rise to the 30 T cell receptor beta chains below, sequenced in a study of control samples from healthy donors and cancer patients. Method: immunoSEQ multiplex PCR; TCRdb's copy keeps in-frame clones and lacks some. This table has 45,000 to 60,000 clones, 85% to 95% appearing once. The sample was blood. The receptor source for this set is a young man in good health.

The chain links TRBV19 to TRBJ1-1; TRBD1 matches 7 bases. Germline V gene lookup returns CDR1 LNHDA and CDR2 SQIVND (reference sequence). With 7 bases clipped from V and 5 bases from J, the junction kept 10 bases outside the gene matches. The CDR3 runs 14 residues. The CDR3 loop is CASNTGAGGTEAFF. CDR3 nucleotide sequence: TGTGCCAGTAATACGGGGGCAGGGGGGACTGAAGCTTTCTTT.

The rearrangement links TRBV30 to TRBJ2-7; 9 positions match TRBD1. CDR3 length equals 14 residues. J lost 2 bases, V lost 1 base, and 3 bases had no gene match. Germline CDR1 GTSNPN, CDR2 SVGIG (reference sequence). The CDR3 nucleotides are TGTGCCTGGAGTGCCGGGACAGGGACCTACGAGCAGTACTTC. Translation gives CAWSAGTGTYEQYF.

The V call is TRBV9, the J call TRBJ1-1; D is perhaps TRBD1 (5 bases). The CDR3 totals 13 residues. Germline V gene sequence: CDR1 SGDLS, CDR2 YYNGEE. V lost 4 bases and J lost 5, with 12 bases in between. This CDR3 is CASSQWGETEAFF. As DNA, the CDR3 is TGTGCCAGCAGCCAGTGGGGGGAGACTGAAGCTTTCTTT.

The chain has TRBV6-5 and TRBJ2-1; D is uncertain. Germline V gene sequence: CDR1 MNHEY, CDR2 SVGAGI. With 6 bases removed from V and 0 bases from J, the gap between germline ends came to 12 bases. This CDR3 comprises 15 residues. The CDR3 coding sequence is TGTGCCAGCAGCCGGACCCGCGGCTCCTACAATGAGCAGTTCTTC. It yields the protein CASSRTRGSYNEQFF.

This clone has a single count. In DNA form, the CDR3 reads TGTGCCAGCAGCTTTGTGAACGAGGACACTGAAGCTTTCTTT. This translates into CASSFVNEDTEAFF. The rearrangement joins TRBV5-4 to TRBJ1-1, with unresolved D. V was cut by 2 bases and J by 3 bases, with 11 bases left in between. CDR1 is SGHNT, CDR2 YYREEE, per germline (reference sequence). CDR3 length: 14 residues.

The chain joins TRBV6-2 or TRBV6-3 to TRBJ2-1; maybe TRBD2 (5 bases). Germline V gene lookup returns CDR1 MNHEY and CDR2 SVGEGT. Trimming shortened V by 5 bases and J by 6 bases, and 11 bases separated the two germline ends. The CDR3 is made up of 13 amino acids. CDR3 DNA: TGTGCCAGCAGTACTAGTCCCGGCAATGAGCAGTTCTTC. This sequence encodes CASSTSPGNEQFF.

The rearrangement joins TRBV7-2 to TRBJ2-3; 8 nucleotides agree with TRBD1. V gave up 3 bases and J gave up 5 bases; unmatched junction bases: 10. Germline V gene lookup returns CDR1 SGHTA and CDR2 FQGNSA. This CDR3 comprises 16 residues. CDR3 loop: CASSFVGQGARDTQYF. For the CDR3, the DNA is TGTGCCAGCAGCTTTGTTGGGCAGGGGGCTCGAGATACGCAGTATTTT.

The V and J genes are TRBV11-2 and TRBJ2-7; 14 nucleotides agree with TRBD2. With 5 bases clipped from V and 7 bases from J, the junction kept 4 bases outside the gene matches. This CDR3 is built from 14 residues. Germline CDR1 and CDR2: SGHAT and FQNNGV. The CDR3 nucleotides are TGTGCCAGCAGCCTGACTAGCGGGAGGGGTGAGCAGTACTTC. This sequence encodes CASSLTSGRGEQYF. Together with reference TRBV11-2 and TRBJ2-7, the CDR3 gives the full variable domain: EAGVAQSPRYKIIEKRQSVAFWCNPISGHATLYWYQQILGQGPKLLIQFQNNGVVDDSQLPKDRFSAERLKGVDSTLKIQPAKLEDSAVYLCASSLTSGRGEQYFGPGTRLTVT.

This chain joins TRBV6-5 and TRBJ2-3; 9 positions match TRBD2. The CDR3 runs 16 residues. J gave up 1 base and V 2 bases, and 4 bases lay outside the gene matches. Germline CDR1 reads MNHEY; CDR2 reads SVGAGI. CDR3: CASSYSRGGGTDTQYF. The CDR3 region has the DNA TGTGCCAGCAGTTACAGTCGCGGGGGGGGCACAGATACGCAGTATTTT.

The chain couples TRBV5-8 to TRBJ1-2, with TRBD1 matching over 9 bases. In germline, CDR1 is SGHTS, CDR2 YDEGEE. After removal of 3 bases from V and 6 bases from J, the junction contained 9 bases not matched to a gene. This CDR3 has 15 residues. As DNA, the CDR3 is TGTGCCAGCAGCTGGGGACAGGGAACGGGAGATGGCTACACCTTC. Its protein product is CASSWGQGTGDGYTF.

This clone was detected once. CDR3 protein: CASRHPGGLAGPGELFF. The CDR3 DNA reads as TGTGCCAGTAGGCATCCCGGGGGACTAGCGGGCCCGGGGGAGCTGTTTTTT. V and J are TRBV19 and TRBJ2-2; 12 bases line up with TRBD2. The germline CDR1 and CDR2 sequences are LNHDA and SQIVND (reference sequence). CDR3 length: 17 residues. J lost 8 bases, V lost 6 bases, and 13 bases had no gene match.

This rearrangement joins TRBV30 to TRBJ1-3, with D possibly matching TRBD1 (5 bases). V lost 5 bases and J lost 0, with 14 bases in between. The germline gives CDR1 GTSNPN, CDR2 SVGIG (reference sequence). This CDR3 is 15 amino acids long. The chain's CDR3 is CAWQPGPNSGNTIYF. CDR3 DNA sequence: TGTGCCTGGCAACCGGGACCTAACTCTGGAAACACCATATATTTT. Full variable domain (missing parts from reference TRBV30 and TRBJ1-3): SQTIHQWPATLVQPVGSPLSLECTVEGTSNPNLYWYRQAAGRGLQLLFYSVGIGQISSEVPQNLSASRPQDRQFILSSKKLLLSDSGFYLCAWQPGPNSGNTIYFGEGSWLTVV.

The chain uses TRBV5-1 and TRBJ2-7; 7 bases line up with TRBD1. Germline-derived CDR1 and CDR2 are SGHRS and YFSETQ. V was pared by 0 bases and J by 4 bases, with 7 bases of the junction left unmatched. The CDR3 is 15 residues long. The CDR3 here is CASSLARGLGYEQYF. The CDR3 DNA follows: TGCGCCAGCAGCTTGGCTAGGGGGCTTGGATACGAGCAGTACTTC.

This chain uses TRBV14 with TRBJ1-1, with D tentatively TRBD1 (6 bases). CDR3 length: 11 amino acids. V lost 1 base and J lost 11, with 8 bases in between. Per the germline V gene, CDR1 is SGHDN and CDR2 is FVKESK. CDR3: CASSQGGHAFF. CDR3 nucleotide sequence: TGTGCCAGCAGCCAAGGGGGGCACGCTTTCTTT. Using reference TRBV14 and TRBJ1-1 for the parts outside the CDR3, the full variable domain is EAGVTQFPSHSVIEKGQTVTLRCDPISGHDNLYWYRRVMGKEIKFLLHFVKESKQDESGMPNNRFLAERTGGTYSTLKVQPAELEDSGVYFCASSQGGHAFFGQGTRLTVV.

This clone was recorded only once. The chain carries TRBV9 and TRBJ2-5; D possibly corresponds to TRBD2 (6 bases). V was shortened by 3 bases and J by 1 base, with 7 bases between the two germline ends. This CDR3 spans 13 amino acids. The germline CDR1 and CDR2 sequences are SGDLS and YYNGEE. The CDR3 bases are TGTGCCAGCAGCGGGACTACCCAAGAGACCCAGTACTTC. This gives the protein CASSGTTQETQYF.

This sequence joins TRBV7-2 and TRBJ1-1; D possibly corresponds to TRBD1 (6 bases). The germline gives CDR1 SGHTA, CDR2 FQGNSA. Trimming took 5 bases from V and 1 from J, leaving 8 bases between them. This CDR3 comprises 13 residues. CDR3 nucleotides: TGTGCCAGCAGCATGGACAGGAACACTGAAGCTTTCTTT. Its protein is CASSMDRNTEAFF.

The rearrangement links TRBV2 to TRBJ2-1; D perhaps matches TRBD2 (7 bases). The length of the CDR3 is 16 residues. Germline CDR1 and CDR2: SNHLY and FYNNEI. V shed 6 bases and J shed 2 bases, with 17 bases lying between them. CDR3 protein: CASSDPAGTTYNEQFF. CDR3 bases: TGTGCCAGCAGCGACCCAGCGGGGACAACCTACAATGAGCAGTTCTTC.

The chain uses TRBV6-5 and TRBJ2-7; 7 positions agree with TRBD1. The germline gives CDR1 MNHEY, CDR2 SVGAGI. With 8 bases clipped from V and 6 bases from J, the junction kept 13 bases outside the gene matches. This CDR3 is 14 amino acids long. CDR3: CASGPGQAFTEQYF. CDR3 bases: TGTGCCAGCGGACCAGGACAGGCCTTCACCGAGCAGTACTTC.

The rearrangement joins TRBV19 to TRBJ1-2; possibly TRBD1 for D (6 bases). Germline V lookup: CDR1 LNHDA, CDR2 SQIVND (reference sequence). There are 15 residues in the CDR3. V dropped 3 bases and J dropped 2 bases, with 13 bases sitting between them. The CDR3 here is CASSIAAGANYGYTF. In DNA form, the CDR3 reads TGTGCCAGTAGTATCGCAGCAGGGGCGAACTATGGCTACACCTTC.

This clone was seen once. This chain's CDR3 is CASSLGGGYSNQPQHF. CDR3 sequence (DNA): TGTGCCAGCAGCCTGGGAGGGGGTTATAGCAATCAGCCCCAGCATTTT. The V call is TRBV3-1 (or the pseudogene TRBV3-2), the J call TRBJ1-5, with TRBD1 as a possible D gene (6 bases). The CDR3 totals 16 residues. Germline V gene data show CDR1 as LGHDT and CDR2 as YNNKEL (reference sequence). V was shortened by 4 bases and J by 0 bases, with 13 bases between the two germline ends.

The chain combines TRBV7-8 with TRBJ1-4, with D hard to call. Germline-derived CDR1 and CDR2 are SGHVS and FQNEAQ. V was cut by 1 base and J by 8 bases, with 11 bases left in between. This CDR3 is 14 amino acids long. DNA of the CDR3: TGTGCCAGCAGCTTAGGGGAGGTGGGGGAAAAACTGTTTTTT. Translated, it gives CASSLGEVGEKLFF.

A remark on this clone: One end of the junction is discordant with germline, which a read error may explain. V is TRBV5-1 and J is TRBJ2-2; D remains unclear. The germline V gene encodes CDR1 SGHRS and CDR2 YFSETQ. The CDR3 has 15 residues. CDR3 coding DNA: TGCCCCAGCAAACGACGCCAGGAGAGCACCGGGGAGCTGTTTTTT. Its translation is CPSKRRQESTGELFF.

V usage is TRBV9 and J usage is TRBJ1-1, with TRBD1 matching over 9 bases. Germline V lookup: CDR1 SGDLS, CDR2 YYNGEE. Unmatched junction bases numbered 5, after V lost 3 bases and J lost 2 bases. The CDR3 has 15 amino acids. The CDR3 is CASSERTGANTEAFF. CDR3 sequence (DNA): TGTGCCAGCAGCGAAAGGACAGGGGCTAACACTGAAGCTTTCTTT.

The genes are TRBV7-6 and TRBJ1-4, with D uncertain. The CDR3 covers 15 residues. The V gene's germline CDR1 is SGHVS and CDR2 FNYEAQ. V lost 2 bases, J lost 1 base, and 8 bases lay in between. The CDR3 here is CASSLTVGTNEKLFF. CDR3 DNA sequence: TGTGCCAGCAGCTTAACTGTGGGAACTAATGAAAAACTGTTTTTT.

As DNA, the CDR3 is TGTGCCAGCAGTCCGACCTCCTACGAGCAGTACTTC. Translated: CASSPTSYEQYF. The gene calls are TRBV12-3 or TRBV12-4 and TRBJ2-7; D is uncertain. The CDR3 runs 12 residues. V lost 5 bases to trimming and J lost 0 bases, with 5 bases between them.

This clone was counted once. This chain links TRBV6-5 with TRBJ2-3; 8 nucleotides line up with TRBD1. V lost 1 base and J lost 6; bases outside the gene matches: 9. In germline, CDR1 is MNHEY, CDR2 SVGAGI. The CDR3 totals 16 residues. In nucleotides, the CDR3 is TGTGCCAGCAGTTACTTAACAGGGGGAGTTTCGGATACGCAGTATTTT. The encoded protein is CASSYLTGGVSDTQYF.

The V and J genes are TRBV19 and TRBJ2-7; no reliable D call. The CDR3 is 15 residues long. V was clipped by 2 bases and J by 1 base, with 12 bases between them. CDR1 and CDR2 (germline): LNHDA, SQIVND (reference sequence). CDR3 sequence (DNA): TGTGCCAGTAGTATAACGCAACAGCCATCCTACGAGCAGTACTTC. The encoded protein is CASSITQQPSYEQYF.

J is TRBJ1-2 and V is TRBV4-2; 8 bases align to TRBD1. Germline CDR1 reads LGHNA; CDR2 reads YNFKEQ. The CDR3 sequence is 15 residues long. V shed 1 base and J 7 bases; nucleotides not matched to a gene: 8. CDR3 sequence reads: CASSQVSGGAVGYTF. The DNA for the CDR3 is TGTGCCAGCAGCCAAGTATCAGGGGGCGCGGTTGGCTACACCTTC.

The chain combines TRBV5-1 with TRBJ1-1; 7 bases match TRBD1. V was pared by 4 bases and J by 3 bases, with 12 bases of the junction left unmatched. The V gene's germline CDR1 is SGHRS and CDR2 YFSETQ. The CDR3 runs 16 residues. The CDR3 DNA reads as TGCGCCAGCAGCCTTGCCTTCCAAAGGGGGCACACTGAAGCTTTCTTT. It translates to CASSLAFQRGHTEAFF.

The chain has TRBV9 and TRBJ2-1, with D possibly TRBD2 on 7 matching bases. The germline V gene has CDR1 SGDLS and CDR2 YYNGEE. V was pared by 4 bases and J by 6 bases, with 17 bases between. The CDR3 is 15 residues long. The CDR3 DNA is TGTGCCAGCAGCCGGGGCGGGGGCCAGGGCAATGAGCAGTTCTTC. Amino acids: CASSRGGGQGNEQFF.